Presented here are 4 T cell receptor beta chains from one specimen sequenced in a study of blood T cell repertoires in COVID-19. The repertoire was sequenced with immunoSEQ multiplex PCR; TCRdb's copy has only in-frame clones and lacks some. The repertoire holds roughly 260,000 clones, with 82% as singletons. Sequencing used peripheral blood. Receptors were obtained from a woman between 70 and 85 years old with acute or convalescent COVID-19.

V usage is TRBV30 and J usage is TRBJ1-2, with 9 bases matching TRBD1. Germline values: CDR1 GTSNPN, CDR2 SVGIG (reference sequence). V lost 1 base, J lost 5 bases, and 11 bases stayed unmatched. This CDR3 is 16 amino acids long. DNA for the CDR3: TGTGCCTGGAGTGGACAGGGGGGCAGTTTTTGGTATGGCTACACCTTC. It encodes CAWSGQGGSFWYGYTF.

DNA for the CDR3: TGTGCCAGTAGCAAGGGACAGAGGAGTGGCTACACCTTC. As protein: CASSKGQRSGYTF. The rearrangement uses TRBV19 and TRBJ1-2; TRBD1 matches at 7 bases. CDR1 is LNHDA and CDR2 is SQIVND in the germline V gene (reference sequence). CDR3 length equals 13 residues. Unmatched junction bases numbered 8, after V lost 6 bases and J lost 7 bases.

The rearrangement uses TRBV4-1 and TRBJ1-4; possibly TRBD1 for D (5 bases). The CDR3 has 14 amino acids. CDR1 and CDR2 from the germline V gene are MGHRA and YSYEKL. Between the trimmed V and J ends, which lost 4 bases and 8 bases, there was a span of 14 bases. CDR3 nucleotide sequence: TGCGCCAGCAGCCCGGGGGATCAAAGAGAAAAACTGTTTTTT. Protein sequence: CASSPGDQREKLFF.

The chain couples TRBV2 to TRBJ2-5; D might be TRBD2 (5 bases). Germline CDR1 and CDR2: SNHLY and FYNNEI. Trimming left V 8 bases short and J 4 bases short, with 20 bases between. The CDR3 loop spans 15 amino acids. The CDR3 region is CASGGQALVGETQYF. The CDR3 DNA sequence: TGTGCCAGCGGCGGGCAGGCCCTGGTTGGAGAGACCCAGTACTTC.